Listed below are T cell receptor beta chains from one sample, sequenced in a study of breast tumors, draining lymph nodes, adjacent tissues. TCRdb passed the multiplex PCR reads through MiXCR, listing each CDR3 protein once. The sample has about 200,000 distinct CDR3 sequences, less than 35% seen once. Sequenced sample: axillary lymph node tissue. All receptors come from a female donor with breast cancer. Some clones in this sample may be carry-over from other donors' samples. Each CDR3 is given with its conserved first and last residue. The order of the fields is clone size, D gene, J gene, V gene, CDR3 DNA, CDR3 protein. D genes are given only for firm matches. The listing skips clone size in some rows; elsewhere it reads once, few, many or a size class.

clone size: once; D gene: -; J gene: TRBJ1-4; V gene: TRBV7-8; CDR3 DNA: TGTGCCAGCAGCGTTTTGGGTGAAAAACTGTTTTTT; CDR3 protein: CASSVLGEKLFF
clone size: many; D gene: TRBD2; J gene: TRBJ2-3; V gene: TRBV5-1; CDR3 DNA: TGCGCCAGCAGCTGGGGACTAGCGGAAGATACGCAGTATTTT; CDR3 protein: CASSWGLAEDTQYF
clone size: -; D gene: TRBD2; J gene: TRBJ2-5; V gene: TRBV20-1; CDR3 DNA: TGCAGTGCTCCGGGACTAGCGGGAGGGCAGGGGGGGACCCAGTACTTC; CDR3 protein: CSAPGLAGGQGGTQYF
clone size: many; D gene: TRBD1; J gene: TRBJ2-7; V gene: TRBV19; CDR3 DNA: TGTGCCAGTAGACCCGGACAGGGGGCTAATGAGCAGTACTTC; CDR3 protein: CASRPGQGANEQYF
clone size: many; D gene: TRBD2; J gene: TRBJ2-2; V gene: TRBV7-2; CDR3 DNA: TGTGCCAGCGGCGCTCGGACTAGAGTCTCCGGGGAGCTGTTTTTT; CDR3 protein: CASGARTRVSGELFF
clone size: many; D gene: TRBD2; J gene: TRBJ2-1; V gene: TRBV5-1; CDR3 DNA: TGCGCCAGCAGCCGTTGGGTAGCGGGATCCAATGAGCAGTTCTTC; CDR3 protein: CASSRWVAGSNEQFF
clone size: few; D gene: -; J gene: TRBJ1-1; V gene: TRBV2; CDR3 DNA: TGTGCCAGCAGTGAAAGTACCGTTCCGAACACTGAGGCTTTCTTT; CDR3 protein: CASSESTVPNTEAFF
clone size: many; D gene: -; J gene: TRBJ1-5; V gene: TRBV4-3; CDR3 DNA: TGCGCCAGCAGCCGAGGCACGGGGTTCCATCAGCCCCAGCATTTT; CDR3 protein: CASSRGTGFHQPQHF
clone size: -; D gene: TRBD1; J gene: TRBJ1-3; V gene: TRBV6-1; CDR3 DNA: TGTGCCAGCAGTCAGCCGGGACAGCGGGTTAGAAACACCATATATTTT; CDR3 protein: CASSQPGQRVRNTIYF
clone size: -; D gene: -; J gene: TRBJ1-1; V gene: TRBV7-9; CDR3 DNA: TGTGCCAGCAGCTTGGACCTACAGGGCCCGTCCGAGGTCGCTTTCTTT; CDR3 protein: CASSLDLQGPSEVAFF